These 21 T cell receptor beta chains were sequenced from one sample in a study of metastatic and nonmetastatic thyroid tumors. Not a single patient had been given any form of treatment at any point before undergoing thyroid surgery. MiXCR re-clonotyped the PCR reads for TCRdb. Of about 43,000 clones in the sample, about 3.3% are singletons; the top ten hold roughly 9.1%. The sequencing sample was made of blood. The receptor source for this set is a female donor with papillary thyroid cancer or a benign thyroid nodule (not recorded which). Some clones in this sample may be carry-over from other donors' samples.

This clone has a count of ten or more. The chain employs TRBV7-9 and TRBJ1-6; TRBD1 agrees at 7 bases. Per germline, CDR1 SEHNR and CDR2 FQNEAQ (reference sequence). The CDR3 runs to 14 residues. Germline trimming cut 0 bases from V and 10 bases from J; bases unmatched to any gene: 3. CDR3 in DNA: TGTGCCAGCAGCTTAGCAGGGGGCCACTCACCCCTCCACTTT. Amino acid sequence: CASSLAGGHSPLHF.

In its sample, this clone was seen a few times. V usage is TRBV25-1 and J usage is TRBJ1-1; no clear D gene. V was pared by 1 base and J by 9 bases, with 15 bases between. Per germline, CDR1 MGHDK and CDR2 SYGVNS. This CDR3 region has 14 residues. CDR3 region: CASSEFLRGGKAFF. The CDR3 DNA is TGTGCCAGCAGTGAATTCTTACGGGGAGGTAAAGCTTTCTTT. Based on the CDR3 plus reference TRBV25-1 and TRBJ1-1, the full variable domain is EADIYQTPRYLVIGTGKKITLECSQTMGHDKMYWYQQDPGMELHLIHYSYGVNSTEKGDLSSESTVSRIRTEHFPLTLESARPSHTSQYLCASSEFLRGGKAFFGQGTRLTVV.

This clone is termed medium-sized. The rearrangement uses TRBV6-1 and TRBJ2-7; a weak D match, TRBD1 (6 bases). Looked up from germline, CDR1 is MNHNS and CDR2 is SASEGT. Trimming cost V 3 bases and J 6 bases, with 18 bases left between them. The CDR3 is made up of 15 amino acids. The CDR3, as DNA: TGTGCCAGCAGTGACCCACAGGGTTTCTTCTCCGAGCAGTACTTC. Translated: CASSDPQGFFSEQYF.

The table lists this clone with many counts. The chain links TRBV6-1 to TRBJ2-1; TRBD2 might be the D (6 bases). The CDR3 extends over 15 amino acids. Germline loops: CDR1 MNHNS, CDR2 SASEGT. The V and J ends lost 6 bases and 3 bases respectively, with 15 bases between them. The CDR3 nucleotides read TGTGCCAGCAGGTCCGGGACTGCAATCTACAATGAGCAGTTCTTC. Protein: CASRSGTAIYNEQFF.

This clone was seen a few times. J is TRBJ1-2 and V is TRBV5-1; no definite D call. The CDR3 length is 15 residues. Germline values: CDR1 SGHRS, CDR2 YFSETQ. Trimming removed 0 bases from V and 0 bases from J, with 9 bases in between. The DNA of the CDR3 is TGCGCCAGCAGCTTGGAGGTGGGCTCTAACTATGGCTACACCTTC. Translating it yields CASSLEVGSNYGYTF.

This clone was counted many times. The V gene is TRBV6-1, the J gene TRBJ2-3; D is unclear. V dropped 5 bases and J dropped 4 bases, with 13 bases sitting between them. Germline V gene sequence: CDR1 MNHNS, CDR2 SASEGT. The CDR3 covers 14 residues. The CDR3 loop is CASSISVVADTQYF. In DNA form, the CDR3 reads TGTGCCAGCAGTATATCCGTCGTTGCAGATACGCAGTATTTT.

The chain is built from TRBV6-5 and TRBJ1-6; no clear D. V was clipped by 0 bases and J by 6 bases, with 9 bases between them. Per the germline V gene, CDR1 is MNHEY and CDR2 is SVGAGI. The CDR3 is made up of 15 amino acids. CDR3 in DNA: TGTGCCAGCAGTTACTCGTTCGCAGTTAATTCACCCCTCCACTTT. Its translation: CASSYSFAVNSPLHF.

V and J are TRBV5-4 and TRBJ2-4; unclear D gene. Between the trimmed V and J ends, which lost 0 bases and 12 bases, there was a span of 13 bases. There are 13 residues in the CDR3. Per germline, CDR1 SGHNT and CDR2 YYREEE (reference sequence). CDR3 residues: CASSLESAGSQYF. The DNA of the CDR3 is TGTGCCAGCAGCTTGGAGTCGGCTGGATCTCAGTACTTC.

This clone has a count of ten or more. The chain has TRBV4-1 and TRBJ2-2, with TRBD1 matching 7 bases. CDR3 size: 16 residues. Germline trimming cut 6 bases from V and 2 bases from J; bases unmatched to any gene: 9. The germline V gene has CDR1 MGHRA and CDR2 YSYEKL. The CDR3 reads CASSRAGTVNTGELFF. CDR3 nucleotide sequence: TGCGCCAGCAGTCGAGCCGGGACAGTAAACACCGGGGAGCTGTTTTTT.

The rearrangement links TRBV28 to TRBJ2-7; 9 bases align to TRBD2. V shed 5 bases, J shed 4 bases, and the junction held 9 bases outside the gene matches. The CDR3 totals 15 residues. Germline loops: CDR1 MDHEN, CDR2 SYDVKM. CDR3 amino acids: CASSPPESGRYEQYF. In DNA, the CDR3 is TGTGCCAGCAGTCCACCGGAAAGCGGGAGGTACGAGCAGTACTTC.

This clone was detected only a few times. This chain connects TRBV6-1 to TRBJ2-7; TRBD2 agrees at 7 bases. Germline CDR1 MNHNS, CDR2 SASEGT. The trim removed 5 bases at V and 4 bases at J, leaving 14 bases unmatched. There are 16 residues in the CDR3. The CDR3 coding sequence is TGTGCCAGCAGTCGGTGGGCGGGCGGGAGTAGTTACGAGCAGTACTTC. It yields the protein CASSRWAGGSSYEQYF.

In this sample, this clone turned up many times. This rearrangement joins TRBV6-1 to TRBJ2-3, with a possible D match to TRBD2 (7 bases). In germline, CDR1 is MNHNS, CDR2 SASEGT. V lost 8 bases and J lost 6, with 33 bases in between. The CDR3 sequence is 19 residues long. CDR3 DNA sequence: TGTGCCAGCCGTACTTTAGGGGGGTCTAGCGGAGTAGGCAGGGATACGCAGTATTTT. Protein sequence: CASRTLGGSSGVGRDTQYF.

This clone was picked up many times. J is TRBJ1-1 and V is TRBV28; D unclear. Germline loops: CDR1 MDHEN, CDR2 SYDVKM. The V and J ends lost 2 bases and 3 bases respectively, with 7 bases between them. The CDR3 contains 13 residues. The CDR3 nucleotides read TGTGCCAGCAGTTTACCGGTTGACACTGAAGCTTTCTTT. This sequence encodes CASSLPVDTEAFF.

There are many counts of this clone. V is TRBV19 and J is TRBJ2-3; unclear D gene. Germline CDR1 LNHDA, CDR2 SQIVND (reference sequence). Trimming removed 4 bases at V and 4 bases at J, with 15 bases between. The CDR3 spans 15 residues. This chain's CDR3 is CASSNSLGNADTQYF. The CDR3 nucleotides read TGTGCCAGTAGTAATAGTCTGGGGAATGCAGATACGCAGTATTTT.

This clone was recorded a few times. The chain recombines TRBV28 with TRBJ2-3, with D uncertain. The germline gives CDR1 MDHEN, CDR2 SYDVKM. Between the trimmed V and J ends, which lost 6 bases and 4 bases, there was a span of 5 bases. The CDR3 extends over 11 amino acids. The CDR3 nucleotides are TGTGCCAGCAGCCTAGCAGATACGCAGTATTTT. Protein sequence: CASSLADTQYF.

This clone appeared many times. This chain joins TRBV4-1 and TRBJ2-7; D may be TRBD2 (7 bases). Per the germline V gene, CDR1 is MGHRA and CDR2 is YSYEKL. This CDR3 comprises 17 residues. V lost 0 bases and J lost 4, with 19 bases in between. The CDR3 coding sequence is TGCGCCAGCAGCCAAGATCCTGGGGGGGCGCAAGGTTACGAGCAGTACTTC. Its translation is CASSQDPGGAQGYEQYF.

This clone has at least ten counts. The CDR3 sequence: CASSKPGTAYNEQFF. In nucleotides, the CDR3 is TGTGCCAGCAGTAAACCCGGGACAGCCTACAATGAGCAGTTCTTC. V gene TRBV6-1 combines with J gene TRBJ2-1; 7 nucleotides match TRBD1. The CDR3 covers 15 residues. Germline V CDR1 and CDR2: MNHNS, SASEGT. V lost 5 bases to trimming and J lost 2 bases; unmatched junction nucleotides: 6.

This clone was recorded many times. This chain joins TRBV29-1 and TRBJ2-7; 7 nucleotides match TRBD1. J was trimmed by 2 bases and V by 4 bases; bases with no gene match: 8. Germline loops: CDR1 SQVTM, CDR2 ANQGSEA. The CDR3 covers 14 residues. Written as DNA, the CDR3 is TGCAGCGTTGTGACCGGGACAGCGACCTACGAGCAGTACTTC. Its protein product is CSVVTGTATYEQYF.

In this sample, this clone turned up many times. The chain recombines TRBV28 with TRBJ2-3; either TRBD1 or TRBD2 may fit D (5 bases each). The ends were cut back, 8 bases at V and 1 base at J, with 10 bases in the middle. The germline V gene has CDR1 MDHEN and CDR2 SYDVKM. This CDR3 is built from 13 residues. The CDR3 loop reads CASLGGRTDTQYF. The CDR3 DNA sequence: TGTGCCAGCCTTGGGGGTCGCACAGATACGCAGTATTTT. Full variable domain (outside the CDR3, taken from reference TRBV28 and TRBJ2-3): DVKVTQSSRYLVKRTGEKVFLECVQDMDHENMFWYRQDPGLGLRLIYFSYDVKMKEKGDIPEGYSVSREKKERFSLILESASTNQTSMYLCASLGGRTDTQYFGPGTRLTVL.

In its sample, this clone is medium-sized (0.01 to 0.1%). The chain links TRBV7-2 to TRBJ2-2; TRBD2 aligns across 10 bases. CDR3 length: 18 amino acids. The germline V gene encodes CDR1 SGHTA and CDR2 FQGNSA. V lost 1 base to trimming and J lost 5 bases; unmatched junction nucleotides: 10. CDR3 in amino acids: CASSLGGLAIKVTGELFF. The CDR3 DNA is TGTGCCAGCAGCTTAGGGGGACTAGCGATAAAGGTTACCGGGGAGCTGTTTTTT.

This clone has a count of ten or more. The V gene is TRBV27, the J gene TRBJ1-2; D is undetermined. This CDR3 spans 14 amino acids. The V gene lost 6 bases and the J gene lost 5 bases, with 16 bases spanning the gap. From germline, CDR1 is MNHEY and CDR2 SMNVEV (reference sequence). In nucleotides, the CDR3 is TGTGCCAGCAGGCTAATGGGGATCGGGTATGGCTACACCTTC. This sequence encodes CASRLMGIGYGYTF.